The 27 T cell receptor beta chains given below trace back to one sample, sequenced in a study of early T cells in non-severe SARS-CoV-2 infection. TCRdb fed the 5' RACE reads into MiXCR, producing one record per CDR3 protein. Here the sample spans 70,000 to 85,000 distinct CDR3 sequences, 12% being singletons. The material sequenced was whole blood. The receptors here all came from an adult who was a healthcare worker with PCR-confirmed SARS-CoV-2 infection or an uninfected control (not recorded which).

This clonotype has at least ten counts. The chain carries TRBV7-2 and TRBJ2-2; tentative D call: TRBD1 (5 bases). The CDR3 contains 14 residues. CDR1 is SGHTA and CDR2 is FQGNSA in the germline V gene. V lost 3 bases, J lost 4 bases, and 9 bases lay in between. The DNA of the CDR3 is TGTGCCAGCAGCTTTGGTGACAGCACCGGGGAGCTGTTTTTT. Translation gives CASSFGDSTGELFF.

This clonotype has just a few counts. The chain employs TRBV2 and TRBJ2-2; TRBD1 matches at 9 bases. The trim removed 6 bases at V and 7 bases at J, leaving 6 bases unmatched. Germline V gene sequence: CDR1 SNHLY, CDR2 FYNNEI. This CDR3 has 14 residues. The chain's CDR3 is CASRRQGGIGELFF. CDR3 nucleotides: TGTGCCAGCAGAAGACAGGGGGGGATCGGGGAGCTGTTTTTT.

This clonotype was picked up a small number of times. The V gene is TRBV20-1, the J gene TRBJ2-1; 11 positions agree with TRBD2. The CDR3 loop spans 15 amino acids. V gave up 5 bases and J gave up 6 bases; unmatched junction bases: 9. Germline values: CDR1 DFQATT, CDR2 SNEGSKA (reference sequence). The CDR3 reads CSAVISGRGGNEQFF. The CDR3 DNA is TGCAGTGCTGTAATTAGCGGGAGGGGTGGCAATGAGCAGTTCTTC.

This clonotype is medium-sized. The chain joins TRBV29-1 to TRBJ2-1; D gene ambiguous. The length of the CDR3 is 10 residues. Looked up from germline, CDR1 is SQVTM and CDR2 is ANQGSEA. The CDR3 DNA follows: TGCATCGCTGTCATCGATGAGCAGTTCTTC. Residues: CIAVIDEQFF.

This clonotype was observed at least ten times. V is TRBV20-1 and J is TRBJ2-3; a possible D gene is TRBD1 (5 bases). This CDR3 contains 12 residues. Germline CDR1 and CDR2: DFQATT and SNEGSKA (reference sequence). V lost 6 bases and J 3 bases, leaving 10 bases between the germline ends. CDR3 bases: TGCAGTGCCAGTCCAGGGACAGATACGCAGTATTTT. This encodes CSASPGTDTQYF.

Concerning this clonotype: One base away lies a much larger clone, so this may be a sequencing read error. This chain connects TRBV12-5 to TRBJ2-3; possibly TRBD2 for D (6 bases). This CDR3 has 12 amino acids. Germline lookup yields CDR1 LGHNT and CDR2 FRNRAP. Trimming removed 4 bases at V and 5 bases at J, with 7 bases between. The CDR3 spells CASGYGGDTQYF. Here the CDR3 DNA reads TGTGCTAGTGGTTACGGGGGAGATACGCAGTATTTT.

This rearrangement joins TRBV28 to TRBJ1-5, with D hard to call. V was clipped by 5 bases and J by 7 bases, with 12 bases between them. The CDR3 is 13 amino acids. From germline, CDR1 is MDHEN and CDR2 SYDVKM. CDR3 sequence: CASSTPLGQPQHF. Here the CDR3 DNA reads TGTGCCAGCAGTACACCGCTAGGACAGCCCCAGCATTTT.

This clonotype has more than one count but fewer than ten. The chain couples TRBV6-6 to TRBJ2-1; D not certain. V was trimmed by 5 bases and J by 2 bases, leaving 16 bases between them. Germline loops: CDR1 MNHNY, CDR2 SVGAGI (reference sequence). This CDR3 is 16 amino acids long. The CDR3 region is CASSLRRTSTYNEQFF. Here the CDR3 DNA reads TGTGCCAGCAGTCTACGACGGACCTCTACCTACAATGAGCAGTTCTTC.

As concerns this clonotype: One end of the junction varies from germline; a read error may be responsible. The gene calls are TRBV11-2 and TRBJ2-7, with 13 bases identical to TRBD2. The CDR3 has 15 residues. Germline CDR1 reads SGHAT; CDR2 reads FQNNGV. CDR3 region: CVSSWTSGSSYEQYF. In DNA form, the CDR3 reads TGTGTCAGCAGCTGGACTAGCGGGAGTTCCTACGAGCAGTACTTC.

This clonotype was observed a handful of times. J is TRBJ2-1 and V is TRBV5-1; 7 bases map to TRBD2. V trimming: 4 bases; J trimming: 4 bases; junction bases outside the gene matches: 8. The germline gives CDR1 SGHRS, CDR2 YFSETQ. This CDR3 region has 15 residues. The CDR3 DNA follows: TGCGCCAGCAGCCCGGCTAGCGGAACTTACAATGAGCAGTTCTTC. Its protein is CASSPASGTYNEQFF. Supplemented by reference TRBV5-1 and TRBJ2-1, the full variable domain reads KAGVTQTPRYLIKTRGQQVTLSCSPISGHRSVSWYQQTPGQGLQFLFEYFSETQRNKGNFPGRFSGRQFSNSRSEMNVSTLELGDSALYLCASSPASGTYNEQFFGPGTRLTVL.

This clonotype showed up just a few times. DNA for the CDR3: TGTGCCAGCAGCCCTCCTCGCGGGGTCACAGATACGCAGTATTTT. Residues: CASSPPRGVTDTQYF. V is TRBV5-4 and J is TRBJ2-3; TRBD2 might be the D (6 bases). The germline gives CDR1 SGHNT, CDR2 YYREEE (reference sequence). V was shortened by 4 bases and J by 2 bases, with 14 bases between the two germline ends. The CDR3 sequence is 15 residues long.

In its sample, this clonotype was seen many times. The rearrangement links TRBV28 to TRBJ2-7; 10 nucleotides align to TRBD2. The ends lost 1 base at V and 13 bases at J; junction bases unmatched: 7. Germline V gives CDR1 MDHEN, CDR2 SYDVKM. The CDR3 has 13 amino acids. The CDR3: CASSLFTSGRDYF. The CDR3 bases are TGTGCCAGCAGTTTATTCACCAGCGGGAGGGACTACTTC.

Ten or more counts support this clonotype. The rearrangement uses TRBV3-1 and TRBJ2-5; D call uncertain. The germline V gene encodes CDR1 LGHDT and CDR2 YNNKEL (reference sequence). V was cut by 0 bases and J by 7 bases, with 12 bases left in between. This CDR3 region has 14 residues. CDR3 loop: CASSQDVSPGTQYF. The CDR3 nucleotides are TGTGCCAGCAGCCAAGACGTCTCGCCGGGGACCCAGTACTTC.

This clonotype came up many times. J is TRBJ1-1 and V is TRBV7-6; D perhaps matches TRBD1 (6 bases). Between the trimmed V and J ends, which lost 2 bases and 5 bases, there was a span of 9 bases. CDR1 and CDR2 (germline): SGHVS, FNYEAQ. There are 13 residues in the CDR3. In DNA form, the CDR3 reads TGTGCCAGCAGCTTATCAGGGGTGACTGAAGCTTTCTTT. Residues: CASSLSGVTEAFF.

The genes are TRBV5-1 and TRBJ2-5; D may match TRBD1 or TRBD2 (5 bases each). Germline assignment: CDR1 SGHRS and CDR2 YFSETQ. The V end was cut by 4 bases, the J end by 4 bases, with 17 bases between. CDR3 length: 15 amino acids. CDR3 DNA sequence: TGCGCCAGCAGCGGGGGATACTCCGGTGGAGAGACCCAGTACTTC. Translating gives CASSGGYSGGETQYF.

This clonotype was recorded at least ten times. V usage is TRBV9 and J usage is TRBJ2-2; 7 bases line up with TRBD1. The CDR3 covers 16 residues. V lost 0 bases, J lost 2 bases, and 4 bases stayed unmatched. Germline CDR1 reads SGDLS; CDR2 reads YYNGEE. The CDR3 DNA reads as TGTGCCAGCAGCGTAGGTCAGGGGGATAACACCGGGGAGCTGTTTTTT. Its translation: CASSVGQGDNTGELFF. Combining the CDR3 with reference TRBV9 and TRBJ2-2 gives the whole variable domain DSGVTQTPKHLITATGQRVTLRCSPRSGDLSVYWYQQSLDQGLQFLIQYYNGEERAKGNILERFSAQQFPDLHSELNLSSLELGDSALYFCASSVGQGDNTGELFFGEGSRLTVL.

This clonotype is labeled medium-sized (0.01 to 0.1%). V gene TRBV7-9 combines with J gene TRBJ2-2; no clear D. Looked up from germline, CDR1 is SEHNR and CDR2 is FQNEAQ (reference sequence). The CDR3 spans 13 residues. The V and J ends lost 3 bases and 8 bases respectively, with 10 bases between them. The CDR3 region has the DNA TGTGCCAGCAGCTTGGAAGAACCGGGGGAGCTGTTTTTT. This encodes CASSLEEPGELFF.

The chain has TRBV6-6 and TRBJ2-7; 9 bases map to TRBD2. The trim removed 0 bases at V and 3 bases at J, leaving 9 bases unmatched. Germline CDR1 is MNHNY and CDR2 is SVGAGI (reference sequence). The CDR3 runs to 17 residues. CDR3 DNA sequence: TGTGCCAGCAGTTACTCGGTAGGAGCGGGAGGTAGCTACGAGCAGTACTTC. This codes for CASSYSVGAGGSYEQYF.

At least ten counts were recorded for this clonotype. The rearrangement uses TRBV29-1 and TRBJ2-5; the D is unclear. Germline CDR1 is SQVTM and CDR2 is ANQGSEA. With 5 bases removed from V and 5 bases from J, the gap between germline ends came to 12 bases. The CDR3 sequence is 12 residues long. The CDR3 protein is CSVRPLGETQYF. CDR3 nucleotides: TGCAGCGTTCGCCCGCTGGGGGAGACCCAGTACTTC.

The sample holds many counts of this clonotype. The chain recombines TRBV27 with TRBJ1-5, with TRBD1 as a possible D gene (6 bases). This CDR3 spans 17 amino acids. Trimming cost V 6 bases and J 1 base, with 19 bases left between them. Per the germline V gene, CDR1 is MNHEY and CDR2 is SMNVEV (reference sequence). The CDR3 region has the DNA TGTGCCAGCAGACAATTTGAGGGGGGGCCCAGCAATCAGCCCCAGCATTTT. Translating it yields CASRQFEGGPSNQPQHF.

The V and J genes are TRBV7-2 and TRBJ2-3, with no clear D. V lost 5 bases and J 0 bases, leaving 15 bases between the germline ends. Germline values: CDR1 SGHTA, CDR2 FQGNSA. The CDR3 sequence is 16 residues long. CDR3 sequence (DNA): TGTGCCAGCAGCACCCCACCGGACGTAAGCACAGATACGCAGTATTTT. Translating it yields CASSTPPDVSTDTQYF.

This clonotype was picked up many times. The V call is TRBV29-1, the J call TRBJ2-1; TRBD1 or TRBD2 may be the D gene (5 bases each). Germline V CDR1 and CDR2: SQVTM, ANQGSEA. The germline V and J ends were trimmed by 2 bases and 6 bases, with 14 bases remaining between them. The CDR3 extends over 14 amino acids. CDR3 region: CSVESPGAFNEQFF. As DNA, the CDR3 is TGCAGCGTTGAAAGTCCCGGGGCATTCAATGAGCAGTTCTTC.

Ten or more counts support this clonotype. J is TRBJ1-2 and V is TRBV30, with D uncertain. This CDR3 region has 11 residues. Trimming took 4 bases from V and 1 from J, leaving 4 bases between them. Germline V CDR1 and CDR2: GTSNPN, SVGIG (reference sequence). Written as DNA, the CDR3 is TGTGCCTGGATGTATAACTATGGCTACACCTTC. Translation gives CAWMYNYGYTF.

In this sample, this clonotype turned up many times. The rearrangement joins TRBV29-1 to TRBJ1-3; 7 bases are shared with TRBD1. Germline V gives CDR1 SQVTM, CDR2 ANQGSEA. The CDR3 is 14 amino acids. Trimming took 6 bases from V and 0 from J; bases not matched to a gene: 5. The CDR3 region is CSVVGQDSGNTIYF. The CDR3 region has the DNA TGCAGCGTCGTAGGACAGGACTCTGGAAACACCATATATTTT.

V usage is TRBV7-2 and J usage is TRBJ2-3; TRBD2 matches 8 bases. The CDR3 extends over 15 amino acids. Germline trimming cut 3 bases from V and 2 bases from J; bases unmatched to any gene: 4. The germline V gene encodes CDR1 SGHTA and CDR2 FQGNSA. CDR3 bases: TGTGCCAGCAGCTTTAGCGGGACCCCCACAGATACGCAGTATTTT. Translated: CASSFSGTPTDTQYF.

This clonotype has only a few counts. This chain links TRBV7-9 with TRBJ1-2, with D unresolved. This CDR3 comprises 10 residues. CDR1 and CDR2 from the germline V gene are SEHNR and FQNEAQ (reference sequence). With 5 bases removed from V and 5 bases from J, the gap between germline ends came to 3 bases. Written as DNA, the CDR3 is TGTGCCAGCAGCCAGTATGGCTACACCTTC. Its translation: CASSQYGYTF.

This clonotype was counted at least ten times. The gene calls are TRBV12-3 or TRBV12-4 and TRBJ2-6; the D gene is possibly TRBD2 (5 bases). This CDR3 is built from 14 residues. Trimming took off 8 bases at V and 0 bases at J, with 8 bases between the two ends. CDR3: CASASSSGANVLTF. The CDR3 nucleotides are TGTGCCAGCGCTAGCAGCTCTGGGGCCAACGTCCTGACTTTC.